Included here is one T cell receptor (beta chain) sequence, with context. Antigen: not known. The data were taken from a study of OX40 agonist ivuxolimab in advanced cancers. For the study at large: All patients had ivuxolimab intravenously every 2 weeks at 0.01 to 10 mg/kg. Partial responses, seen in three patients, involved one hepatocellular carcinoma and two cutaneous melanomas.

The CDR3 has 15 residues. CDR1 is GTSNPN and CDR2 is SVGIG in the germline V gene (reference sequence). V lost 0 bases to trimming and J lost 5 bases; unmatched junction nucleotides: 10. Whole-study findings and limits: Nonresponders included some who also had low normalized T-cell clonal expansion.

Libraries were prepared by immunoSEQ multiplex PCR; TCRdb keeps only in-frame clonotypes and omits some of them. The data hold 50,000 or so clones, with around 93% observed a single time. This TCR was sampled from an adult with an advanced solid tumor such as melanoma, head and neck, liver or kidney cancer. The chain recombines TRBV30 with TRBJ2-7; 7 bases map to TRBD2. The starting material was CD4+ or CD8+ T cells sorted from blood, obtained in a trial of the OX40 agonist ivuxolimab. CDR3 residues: CAWSVKGRAGNEQYF. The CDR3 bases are TGTGCCTGGAGTGTAAAGGGGAGGGCCGGGAACGAGCAGTACTTC.